A single sample is the source of the 26 T cell receptor beta chains below, sequenced in a study of blood T cells in healthy people across ages. Sample-barcoded 5' priming and a J-beta primer mix drove a second PCR of about 7 to 12 cycles. TCRdb reprocessed the 5' RACE reads with MiXCR, giving one entry per CDR3 protein. The sample lists around 650,000 distinct CDR3 sequences, approximately 30% occurring once. The sequencing sample was made of blood. These receptors were taken from a woman of 80 years or more in good health.

Concerning this clonotype: Given a much more abundant clone one base away, this may be a read error. The V call is TRBV5-6, the J call TRBJ2-5; no clear D. Germline V gene lookup returns CDR1 SGHDT and CDR2 YYEEEE. This CDR3 has 12 residues. V was cut by 9 bases and J by 5 bases, with 14 bases left in between. The CDR3 DNA reads TGTGCCAACACGGTTCTCGGGGAGACCCAGTACTTC. It specifies CANTVLGETQYF. The complete variable domain, with remaining parts taken from reference TRBV5-6 and TRBJ2-5, reads DAGVTQSPTHLIKTRGQQVTLRCSPKSGHDTVSWYQQALGQGPQFIFQYYEEEERQRGNFPDRFSGHQFPNYSSELNVNALLLGDSALYLCANTVLGETQYFGPGTRLLVL.

This clonotype was detected many times. The V call is TRBV12-3 or TRBV12-4, the J call TRBJ2-1, with D possibly called TRBD1 or TRBD2 (5 bases each). The CDR3 runs to 13 residues. V lost 6 bases and J 7 bases, leaving 13 bases between the germline ends. The CDR3: CASSPGAGNEQFF. In DNA form, the CDR3 reads TGTGCCAGCAGCCCCGGGGCTGGGAATGAGCAGTTCTTC.

This clonotype appeared once. Germline is not matched at one junction end, which may reflect a read error. The CDR3: CAGSVTGGLDEQYF. For the CDR3, the DNA is TGTGCCGGCAGTGTGACAGGGGGCTTGGACGAGCAGTACTTC. The J gene is TRBJ2-5, the V gene TRBV12-3 or TRBV12-4, with 10 bases that match TRBD1. The J call is doubtful: the DNA matches TRBJ2-7 better. This CDR3 has 14 amino acids.

In the case of this clonotype: This may be a read error: a much more frequent sequence differs by one nucleotide. V gene TRBV6-6 combines with J gene TRBJ1-5, with D tentatively TRBD1 or TRBD2 (5 bases each). The DNA end lines up better with TRBJ2-3; the J call may be wrong. Germline assignment: CDR1 MNHNY and CDR2 SVGAGI (reference sequence). This CDR3 contains 14 residues. In DNA, the CDR3 is TGTGCCAGCAGTTCCCTTGAGGGGCATCAGCCCCAGTATTTT. It yields the protein CASSSLEGHQPQYF.

This clonotype was observed at least ten times. V gene TRBV12-3 or TRBV12-4 combines with J gene TRBJ2-1, with D perhaps matching TRBD2 (6 bases). There are 13 residues in the CDR3. The V and J ends lost 7 bases and 12 bases respectively, with 19 bases between them. DNA of the CDR3: TGTGCCAGCACCCCTAGTCAGTTGGGGGGGCAGTTCTTC. The encoded protein is CASTPSQLGGQFF.

This clonotype occurred many times. This chain uses TRBV9 with TRBJ2-6, with TRBD1 identical over 9 bases. The CDR3 runs to 19 residues. V shed 4 bases and J 4 bases; nucleotides not matched to a gene: 15. Germline V CDR1 and CDR2: SGDLS, YYNGEE. The chain's CDR3 is CASSHPGTGRMIGANVLTF. DNA for the CDR3: TGTGCCAGCAGCCATCCAGGGACAGGGCGCATGATCGGGGCCAACGTCCTGACTTTC.

The chain combines TRBV21-1 with TRBJ2-5; the table's D call of TRBD1 was not tested on the DNA. TRBV21-1 is a pseudogene segment. The CDR3 loop spans 23 amino acids. The CDR3 region is CASSKDCMSPRGHRDRGFLTQYF. The CDR3 coding sequence is TGTGCCAGCAGCAAAGATTGTATGTCCCCCCGGGGTCACCGGGACAGAGGGTTTTTGACCCAGTACTTC.

The CDR3 bases are TGTGCCAGCAGCTTGGAGCGGGAGTCGAATGAGCAGTTCTTC. Its translation is CASSLERESNEQFF. J is TRBJ2-1 and V is TRBV7-3; 8 bases line up with TRBD2. This CDR3 is 14 amino acids long. V lost 3 bases and J lost 7; bases outside the gene matches: 5. Germline values: CDR1 SGHTA, CDR2 FQGTGA. The full variable domain, with the rest looked up from reference TRBV7-3 and TRBJ2-1, is GAGVSQTPSNKVTEKGKYVELRCDPISGHTALYWYRQSLGQGPEFLIYFQGTGAADDSGLPNDRFFAVRPEGSVSTLKIQRTERGDSAVYLCASSLERESNEQFFGPGTRLTVL.

This clonotype was recorded at least ten times. The chain employs TRBV2 and TRBJ2-7; TRBD1 aligns across 7 bases. The CDR3 totals 14 residues. Germline CDR1 is SNHLY and CDR2 is FYNNEI. Trimming cost V 6 bases and J 0 bases; bases outside gene matches: 5. CDR3 coding DNA: TGTGCCAGCAGAGACAGGGTCCCCTCCTACGAGCAGTACTTC. As protein: CASRDRVPSYEQYF.

Only a few counts were recorded for this clonotype. The chain is built from TRBV6-2 or TRBV6-3 and TRBJ2-2, with 7 bases identical to TRBD2. The CDR3 runs to 15 residues. The junction had 4 bases not matched to a gene; V was cut back by 6 bases and J by 0 bases. Germline loops: CDR1 MNHEY, CDR2 SVGEGT. The CDR3 spells CASRGSGTNTGELFF. CDR3 DNA sequence: TGTGCCAGCAGAGGGAGCGGGACGAACACCGGGGAGCTGTTTTTT.

This clonotype was detected many times. The chain's CDR3 is CASSVFDRTTNSPLHF. CDR3 in DNA: TGTGCCAGCAGCGTTTTTGATCGGACAACCAATTCACCCCTCCACTTT. The chain recombines TRBV9 with TRBJ1-6; D may be TRBD1 (5 bases). V lost 2 bases, J lost 7 bases, and 16 bases lay in between. This CDR3 region has 16 residues. Germline V gene lookup returns CDR1 SGDLS and CDR2 YYNGEE.

The gene calls are TRBV20-1 and TRBJ2-1; 11 bases agree with TRBD2. The CDR3 has 16 residues. The ends lost 3 bases at V and 6 bases at J; junction bases unmatched: 10. CDR1 and CDR2 from the germline V gene are DFQATT and SNEGSKA (reference sequence). The DNA for the CDR3 is TGCAGTGCTAGCCGAATCACCGGGACTAGCGGCAATGAGCAGTTCTTC. Protein: CSASRITGTSGNEQFF.

In this sample, this clonotype turned up many times. The chain joins TRBV3-1 to TRBJ2-1; D is unclear. Trimming removed 0 bases at V and 6 bases at J, with 9 bases between. The CDR3 length is 14 residues. CDR1 LGHDT and CDR2 YNNKEL come from the germline V gene (reference sequence). The DNA of the CDR3 is TGTGCCAGCAGCCAAGATATGAGACGCAATGAGCAGTTCTTC. Translating gives CASSQDMRRNEQFF.

This chain joins TRBV21-1 and TRBJ2-5; TRBD1 is the table's D call and was not checked against the DNA. The J call is in doubt because the DNA end fits TRBJ2-1 better. TRBV21-1 is shown as a pseudogene. The CDR3 has 15 residues. In DNA, the CDR3 is TGCGCCAGCAGCAAAGCGGGCGGACAGCAAGAGACCCAGTTCTTC. Translated, it gives CASSKAGGQQETQFF.

This clonotype was counted between two and nine times. V and J are TRBV27 and TRBJ1-2; TRBD1 is a possible D gene (5 bases). The CDR3 runs to 17 residues. Germline V gene lookup returns CDR1 MNHEY and CDR2 SMNVEV (reference sequence). Trimming shortened V by 3 bases and J by 2 bases, and 19 bases separated the two germline ends. CDR3 nucleotide sequence: TGTGCCAGCAGTTTGAAGGCAGGGATCTTCCCCAACTATGGCTACACCTTC. Protein sequence: CASSLKAGIFPNYGYTF.

In its sample, this clonotype was seen many times. This sequence joins TRBV20-1 and TRBJ2-3, with 9 bases identical to TRBD2. The CDR3 totals 13 residues. Germline V lookup: CDR1 DFQATT, CDR2 SNEGSKA (reference sequence). The ends lost 5 bases at V and 5 bases at J; junction bases unmatched: 5. The CDR3 protein is CSASSGVEDTQYF. The CDR3 nucleotides read TGCAGTGCTTCTAGCGGGGTGGAAGATACGCAGTATTTT.

This clonotype was seen many times. This rearrangement joins TRBV25-1 to TRBJ1-1, with a tentative D call TRBD1 (5 bases). Germline values: CDR1 MGHDK, CDR2 SYGVNS. The CDR3 extends over 13 amino acids. Trimming left V 1 base short and J 4 bases short, with 7 bases between. The CDR3 DNA follows: TGTGCCAGCAGTGAATTGGGGGGCACTGAAGCTTTCTTT. Amino acids: CASSELGGTEAFF.

This clonotype is a singleton in its sample. The V call is TRBV20-1, the J call TRBJ2-7, with D unclear. Germline V lookup: CDR1 DFQATT, CDR2 SNEGSKA (reference sequence). This CDR3 is 11 amino acids long. V was shortened by 4 bases and J by 6 bases, with 10 bases between the two germline ends. CDR3 region: CSAKFLGEQYF. The CDR3 nucleotides read TGCAGTGCTAAATTTTTGGGCGAGCAGTACTTC.

Only a few counts were recorded for this clonotype. The rearrangement joins TRBV6-6 to TRBJ2-3; D is ambiguous. This CDR3 region has 16 residues. Germline values: CDR1 MNHNY, CDR2 SVGAGI (reference sequence). The V and J ends lost 0 bases and 1 base respectively, with 11 bases between them. The CDR3 sequence: CASSYSDRLGTDTQYF. In DNA, the CDR3 is TGTGCCAGCAGTTACTCGGACCGCCTGGGCACAGATACGCAGTATTTT.

Points on this clonotype: A much larger clone differs from this one at a single base, so this may be a read error. The chain links TRBV4-2 to TRBJ2-1, with 10 bases aligning to TRBD2. Per the germline V gene, CDR1 is LGHNA and CDR2 is YNFKEQ. V lost 0 bases to trimming and J lost 13 bases; unmatched junction nucleotides: 15. The CDR3 is 17 residues long. The CDR3 is CASSQDFQRGGVETQFF. The CDR3 DNA reads as TGTGCCAGCAGCCAAGATTTTCAGCGGGGGGGCGTGGAGACCCAGTTCTTC.

This clonotype was seen many times. The V call is TRBV9, the J call TRBJ2-4; D is undetermined. Germline CDR1 is SGDLS and CDR2 is YYNGEE. The CDR3 length is 18 residues. V dropped 0 bases and J dropped 0 bases, with 16 bases sitting between them. The CDR3 is CASSVEVGEILAKNIQYF. CDR3 nucleotide sequence: TGTGCCAGCAGCGTAGAAGTGGGCGAGATACTAGCCAAAAACATTCAGTACTTC.

Of note for this clonotype: A much larger clone sits a single nucleotide away, making a read error possible. This chain connects TRBV14 to TRBJ2-1; possibly TRBD1 for D (5 bases). The better agreement between TRBJ2-7 and the DNA end casts doubt on the J call. The CDR3 spans 12 residues. The germline gives CDR1 SGHDN, CDR2 FVKESK. CDR3 coding DNA: TGTGCCAGCAGCCATCACAGGAATGAGCAGTACTTC. It encodes CASSHHRNEQYF.

This clonotype showed up many times. The V call is TRBV7-2, the J call TRBJ1-2; D call uncertain. V lost 5 bases to trimming and J lost 4 bases, with 11 bases between them. CDR1 is SGHTA, CDR2 FQGNSA, per germline. The CDR3 is 13 residues long. The CDR3 loop reads CASSLGPLYGYTF. CDR3 DNA sequence: TGTGCCAGCAGCCTTGGACCTCTCTATGGCTACACCTTC. Filled out from reference TRBV7-2 and TRBJ1-2, the complete variable domain reads GAGVSQSPSNKVTEKGKDVELRCDPISGHTALYWYRQSLGQGLEFLIYFQGNSAPDKSGLPSDRFSAERTGGSVSTLTIQRTQQEDSAVYLCASSLGPLYGYTFGSGTRLTVV.

This clonotype was counted between two and nine times. Being one base from a much bigger clone, this may be a read error. The genes are TRBV27 and TRBJ2-6, with D perhaps matching TRBD1 or TRBD2 (5 bases each). CDR1 and CDR2 (germline): MNHEY, SMNVEV (reference sequence). CDR3 length: 16 residues. CDR3 sequence: CASSFVRGEGANVRTF. CDR3 nucleotides: TGTGCCAGCAGTTTTGTTCGAGGGGAAGGGGCCAACGTCCGGACTTTC.

Remarks on this clonotype: A much larger clone lies a single base off, so this may be a read error. The chain links TRBV6-1 to TRBJ2-7; unclear D gene. The V and J ends lost 7 bases and 0 bases respectively, with 4 bases between them. CDR1 is MNHNS and CDR2 is SASEGT in the germline V gene. CDR3 size: 11 residues. CDR3 bases: TGTGCCAGCATGGGCTCCTACGAGCAGTACTTC. Translated: CASMGSYEQYF.

This clonotype showed up many times. The chain joins TRBV5-1 to TRBJ2-3, with D tentatively TRBD2 (6 bases). V lost 4 bases, J lost 1 base, and 10 bases lay in between. This CDR3 has 14 residues. CDR1 and CDR2 from the germline V gene are SGHRS and YFSETQ. The CDR3 region is CASSGRGRTDTQYF. The DNA of the CDR3 is TGCGCCAGCAGCGGGCGGGGACGCACAGATACGCAGTATTTT.